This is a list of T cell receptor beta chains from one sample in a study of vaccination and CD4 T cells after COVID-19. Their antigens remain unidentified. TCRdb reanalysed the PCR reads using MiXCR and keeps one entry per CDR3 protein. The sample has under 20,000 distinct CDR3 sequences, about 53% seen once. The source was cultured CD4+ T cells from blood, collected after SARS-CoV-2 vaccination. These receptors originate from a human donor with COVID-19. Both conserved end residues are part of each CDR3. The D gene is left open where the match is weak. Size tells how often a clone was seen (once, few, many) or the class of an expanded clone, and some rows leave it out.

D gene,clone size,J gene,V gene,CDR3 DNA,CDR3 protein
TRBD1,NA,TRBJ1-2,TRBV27,TGTGCCAGCAGTGCTAACAGGGGGGTCGGCTATGGCTACACCTTC,CASSANRGVGYGYTF
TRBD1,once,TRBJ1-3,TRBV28,TGTGCCAGCAGTTCCCGGACAGGTCGCTCTGGAAACACCATATATTTT,CASSSRTGRSGNTIYF
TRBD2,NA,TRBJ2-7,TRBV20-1,TGCAGTGCGGCGGGGGGTCTTTGGGAGCAGTACTTC,CSAAGGLWEQYF
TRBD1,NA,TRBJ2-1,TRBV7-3,TGTGCCAGCAGCTTAGGTGGCGGGACAGGGGGCAGTGAGCAGTTCTTC,CASSLGGGTGGSEQFF
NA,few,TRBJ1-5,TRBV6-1,TGTGCCAGCAGTGAAGGCAGTCGGAAGCCAGATCAGCCCCAGCATTTT,CASSEGSRKPDQPQHF
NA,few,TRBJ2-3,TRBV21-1,TGTGCCAGCAGGGACTCTATAAGGGCGGGGGGGACAGATACGCAGTATTTT,CASRDSIRAGGTDTQYF
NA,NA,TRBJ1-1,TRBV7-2,TGTGCCAGCAGCTTAGGAAGGGGCAGGACTGAAGCTTTCTTT,CASSLGRGRTEAFF
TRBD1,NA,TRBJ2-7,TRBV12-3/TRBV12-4,TGTGCCAGCAGTTCAAGCCGGGACAGGGGAAGGGGCGAGCAGTACTTC,CASSSSRDRGRGEQYF
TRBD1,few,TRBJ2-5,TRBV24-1,TGTGCCACCAGTATTCCCTCCGGGACAGGGGGCGGAGAGACCCAGTACTTC,CATSIPSGTGGGETQYF
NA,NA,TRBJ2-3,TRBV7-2,TGTGCCAGCAGCCGCCTTACGGGACCCCAGAGGGCAGATACGCAGTATTTT,CASSRLTGPQRADTQYF
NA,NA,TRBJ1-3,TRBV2,TGTGCCAGCAGTGGTATAGGGTCCTCTGGAAACACCATATATTTT,CASSGIGSSGNTIYF
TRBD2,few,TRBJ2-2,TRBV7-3,TGTGCCAGCAGCTTAGAGCGGGGGGTCACCGGGGAGCTGTTTTTT,CASSLERGVTGELFF
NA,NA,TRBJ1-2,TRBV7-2,TGTGCCAGCAGCTTATTAGGCCCGAACTATGGCTACACCTTC,CASSLLGPNYGYTF
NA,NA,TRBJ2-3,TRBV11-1,TGTGCCAGCAGCGGACGATACAGGACCACTAGCACAGATACGCAGTATTTT,CASSGRYRTTSTDTQYF
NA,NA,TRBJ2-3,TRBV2,TGTGCCAGTACGGAAAGCACAGATACGCAGTATTTT,CASTESTDTQYF
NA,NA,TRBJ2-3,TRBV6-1,TGTGCCAGCAGTCTCCGGGTCGGGGACACAGATACGCAGTATTTT,CASSLRVGDTDTQYF
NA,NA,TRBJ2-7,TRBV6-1,TGTGCCAGCAGTGATGGAGGGACTGACCGCTACGAGCAGTACTTC,CASSDGGTDRYEQYF
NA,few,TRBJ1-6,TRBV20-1,TGCAGTGCCTACGACGTCGGGCTCCATAATTCACCCCTCCACTTT,CSAYDVGLHNSPLHF
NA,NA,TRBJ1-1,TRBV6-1,TGTGCCAGCAGTGGGGGGGTGAACACTGAAGCTTTCTTT,CASSGGVNTEAFF
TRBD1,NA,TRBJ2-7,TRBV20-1,TGCAGTGCTAGAGATCGGACAGGGGGGGACTACGAGCAGTACTTC,CSARDRTGGDYEQYF
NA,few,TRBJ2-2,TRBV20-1,TGCAGTGCTAGTAATAGGGCGAACACCGGGGAGCTGTTTTTT,CSASNRANTGELFF
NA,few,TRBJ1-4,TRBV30,TGTGCCTGGAGTATGAGGGGCAGTAATGAAAAACTGTTTTTT,CAWSMRGSNEKLFF
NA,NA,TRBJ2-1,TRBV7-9,TGTGCCAGCAGCTTAGCGCAAGAGACCAATGAGCAGTTCTTC,CASSLAQETNEQFF
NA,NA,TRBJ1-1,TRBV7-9,TGTGCCAGCAGCTTATCCCCTAGGAGGGACGGGACTGAAGCTTTCTTT,CASSLSPRRDGTEAFF
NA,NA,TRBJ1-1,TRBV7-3,TGTGCCAGCAGCTTAAGTCGAGGGAACACTGAAGCTTTCTTT,CASSLSRGNTEAFF
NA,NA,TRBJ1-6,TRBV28,TGTGCCAGCATCGGTGGTGGGGCGGTCTATAATTCACCCCTCCACTTT,CASIGGGAVYNSPLHF
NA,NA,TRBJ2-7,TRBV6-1,TGTGCCAGCACTACTGGGGCGCCGGGGGAGCAGTACTTC,CASTTGAPGEQYF
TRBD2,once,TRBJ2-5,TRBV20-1,TGCAGTGCCCGTGGACTAGCGGGGGGGCCGGGGGAGACCCAGTACTTC,CSARGLAGGPGETQYF
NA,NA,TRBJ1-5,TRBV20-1,TGCAGTGCTAGAGGCAAGACGGCCTATAGCAATCAGCCCCAGCATTTT,CSARGKTAYSNQPQHF
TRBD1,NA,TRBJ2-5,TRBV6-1,TGTGCCAGCAGTCAGGGGGTTGGGCCAAGAACCCAGTACTTC,CASSQGVGPRTQYF
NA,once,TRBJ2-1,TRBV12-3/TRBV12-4,TGTGCCAGCAGTCGAGACCGGGGACCTTACAATGAGCAGTTCTTC,CASSRDRGPYNEQFF
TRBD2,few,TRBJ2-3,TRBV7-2,TGTGCCAGCAGCTTAAGGCGGGGGGAAAGGGCGCAGTATTTT,CASSLRRGERAQYF
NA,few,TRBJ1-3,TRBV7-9,TGTGCCAGCAGCCTCCCCCTGGTCTCTGGAAACACCATATATTTT,CASSLPLVSGNTIYF
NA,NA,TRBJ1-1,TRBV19,TGTGCCAGGCTCGACGGTGAAGCTTTCTTT,CARLDGEAFF
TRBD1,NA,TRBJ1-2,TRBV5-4,TGTGCCAGCAGCTTACCGGGACAGAACTATGGCTACACCTTC,CASSLPGQNYGYTF
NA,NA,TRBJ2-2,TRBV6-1,TGTGCCAGCACTACCGGACCTGTCACCGGGGAGCTGTTTTTT,CASTTGPVTGELFF
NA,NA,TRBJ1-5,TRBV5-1,TGCGCCAGCAGCTTGGGCGGGGACCAGCCCCAGCATTTT,CASSLGGDQPQHF
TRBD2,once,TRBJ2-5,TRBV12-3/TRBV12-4,TGTGCCAGCGGGTATTCTAGCGGGGGTGAAGAGACCCAGTACTTC,CASGYSSGGEETQYF
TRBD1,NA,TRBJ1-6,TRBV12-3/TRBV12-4,TGTGCCAGCACCGCCGGGACAGGGTGGTCACCCCTCCACTTT,CASTAGTGWSPLHF
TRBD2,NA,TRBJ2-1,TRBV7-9,TGTGCCAGCAGCTTGACTAGCGGGGGGTCGCATGAGCAGTTCTTC,CASSLTSGGSHEQFF
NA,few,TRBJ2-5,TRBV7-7,TGTGCTAGCAGCTACAGGGTTGGAGAGACCCAGTACTTC,CASSYRVGETQYF